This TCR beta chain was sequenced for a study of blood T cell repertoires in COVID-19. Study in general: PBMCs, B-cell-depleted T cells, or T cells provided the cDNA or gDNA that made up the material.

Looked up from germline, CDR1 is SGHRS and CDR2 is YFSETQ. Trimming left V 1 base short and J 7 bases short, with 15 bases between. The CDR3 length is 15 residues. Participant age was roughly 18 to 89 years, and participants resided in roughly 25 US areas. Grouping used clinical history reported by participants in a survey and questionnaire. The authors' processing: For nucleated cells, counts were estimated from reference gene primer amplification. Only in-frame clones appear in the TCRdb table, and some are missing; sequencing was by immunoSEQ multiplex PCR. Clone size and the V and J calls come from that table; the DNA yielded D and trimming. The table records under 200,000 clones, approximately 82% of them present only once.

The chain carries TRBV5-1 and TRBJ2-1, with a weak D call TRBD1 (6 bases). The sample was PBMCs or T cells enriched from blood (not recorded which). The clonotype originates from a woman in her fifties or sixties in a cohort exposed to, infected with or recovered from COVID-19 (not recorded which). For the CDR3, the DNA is TGCGCCAGCAGCTTGCTGGGGGCGCCGGTTAATGAGCAGTTCTTC. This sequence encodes CASSLLGAPVNEQFF.